This T cell receptor (beta chain) was retrieved from a study of T cells after yellow fever vaccination (dated by TCRdb to between 2019 and 2020). With respect to the entire study: The SMART-Seq v4 Ultra Low Input RNA kit was used to prepare libraries from fractions with low cell numbers. Two healthy male donors, one aged 18 to 30 and one aged 30 to 40 years, made up the cohort. To follow T-cell clones before and after both primary and booster YFV17D yellow fever vaccination, bulk TCR alpha and beta repertoires underwent longitudinal sequencing. Blood was drawn at multiple timepoints before and after primary and secondary immunization, with bulk PBMC replicates and cell subsets isolated. What the study reported, not specific to this receptor: Compared with the primary T-cell response, the secondary T-cell response was faster but weaker, reaching its peak on day 5 rather than on day 15. Computational filtering was required because FACS-sorted repertoires could contain abundant contaminating clonotypes from the bulk population. Because the study included only two donors, the extent to which the findings can be generalized is limited. A small share of clonotypes was detected in both CD4 and CD8 compartments, with the overlap likely arising from convergent recombination. After the booster, most clones that had expanded after primary vaccination were detected again (over 95% of CD4 and roughly nine tenths of CD8), suggesting broad maintenance of memory.

With respect to this clonotype: The antigen it binds to is not known. Base qualities are missing; no much larger clone stands one base away.

TCR cDNA was synthesized by 5'RACE template switching, through which a universal primer site and unique molecular identifiers were introduced. Priming of cDNA synthesis was performed from both the TCR alpha and TCR beta constant segments. Libraries were amplified in two PCR steps, with sample barcodes and sequencing adapters added in the second step. Sequencing of the libraries was done on either Illumina HiSeq 2500 (2x100 bp) or NovaSeq (2x150 bp). The authors' pipeline ran thus. Demultiplexing of reads and collapsing into UMI consensus sequences were performed with MIGEC, and V(D)J alignment was carried out with MiXCR. Clonotypes responding to the vaccine were identified with edgeR on replicate PBMC samples, with the criteria of FDR below 0.01 and a log2 fold change above 5 up to day 15. CD4 or CD8 identity was assigned to each bulk clonotype according to whether the clonotype was present at higher abundance in the sequenced CD4 repertoire or the sequenced CD8 repertoire. TCRdb reprocessing: public reads trimmed at Q25 with fastp, clones called with MiXCR, in-frame beta chains kept. Rows are combined by CDR3 protein, so each entry shows the most common genes and DNA. The V and J calls here are based on TCRdb, not the publication. Across this sample there are hundreds of thousands of distinct CDR3 sequences, with approximately 13% seen only once. The top ten hold more than 13% of the sample.

Per the publication, the treatment or condition label means: live attenuated yellow fever vaccine strain. Two biological replicates of bulk PBMCs were collected at each blood-draw timepoint. A standard Ficoll-Paque protocol was used to isolate PBMCs from peripheral blood. TriZol was used to extract RNA from bulk PBMCs, from CD4 and CD8 fractions, and from dextramer-positive and dextramer-negative fractions. The junction shows trimming of 0 bases on V and 6 bases on J, plus 20 bases between the germline ends. From a lookup of the germline V gene, CDR1 and CDR2 are MNHEY and SVGAGI. The CDR3 holds 17 amino acids from the cysteine to the phenylalanine. The CDR3 DNA has 51 bases and is translated from base 1.

This clonotype was obtained from a young man who received the YFV17D yellow fever vaccine. The sample in question was PBMCs, obtained on the day of the yellow fever booster vaccination. This sequence uses TRBV6-5 and TRBJ2-5; the D gene is possibly TRBD2, with 7 bases matching. For the CDR3, the sequence is CASSYSGLGGQLKTQYF. The sequenced DNA: TGTGCCAGCAGTTACTCGGGCTTGGGGGGGCAGCTAAAGACCCAGTACTTC.